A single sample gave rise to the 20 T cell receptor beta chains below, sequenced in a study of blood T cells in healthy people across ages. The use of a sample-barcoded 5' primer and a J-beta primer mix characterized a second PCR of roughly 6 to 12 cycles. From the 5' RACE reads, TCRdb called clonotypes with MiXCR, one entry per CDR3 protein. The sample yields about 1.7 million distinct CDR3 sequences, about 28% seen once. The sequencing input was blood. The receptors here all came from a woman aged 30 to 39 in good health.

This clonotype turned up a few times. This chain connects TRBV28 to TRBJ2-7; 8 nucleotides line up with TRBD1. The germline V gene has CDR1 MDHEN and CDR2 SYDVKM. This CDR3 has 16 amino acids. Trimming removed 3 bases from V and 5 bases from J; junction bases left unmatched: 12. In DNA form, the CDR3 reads TGTGCCAGCAGTTTGGGATTATCAGGGGGACAGGACGAGCAGTACTTC. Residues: CASSLGLSGGQDEQYF.

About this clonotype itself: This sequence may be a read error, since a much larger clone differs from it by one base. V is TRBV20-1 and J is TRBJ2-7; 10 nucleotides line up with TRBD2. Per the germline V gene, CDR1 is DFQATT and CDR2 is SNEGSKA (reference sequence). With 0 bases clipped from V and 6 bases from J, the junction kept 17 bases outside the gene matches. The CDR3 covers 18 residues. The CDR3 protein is CSARDLRGAGGGRCEQYF. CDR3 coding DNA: TGCAGTGCTAGAGATCTCCGGGGAGCGGGAGGGGGACGCTGCGAGCAGTACTTC.

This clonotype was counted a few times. CDR3 coding DNA: TGTGCCATCAGTGCGGGGTCGGGTCAGCCCCAGCATTTT. The encoded protein is CAISAGSGQPQHF. The chain combines TRBV10-3 with TRBJ1-5; unclear D gene. This CDR3 is built from 13 residues. Trimming pared 4 bases from V and 6 bases from J, leaving 10 bases between. Germline CDR1 reads ENHRY; CDR2 reads SYGVKD.

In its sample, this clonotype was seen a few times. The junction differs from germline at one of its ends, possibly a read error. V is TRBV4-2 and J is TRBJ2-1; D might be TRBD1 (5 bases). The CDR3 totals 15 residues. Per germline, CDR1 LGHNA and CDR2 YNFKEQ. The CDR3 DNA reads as TGTGTCAGCAGCCAAGATTTGGGCAGGGCCGATGAGCAGTTCTTC. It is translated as CVSSQDLGRADEQFF.

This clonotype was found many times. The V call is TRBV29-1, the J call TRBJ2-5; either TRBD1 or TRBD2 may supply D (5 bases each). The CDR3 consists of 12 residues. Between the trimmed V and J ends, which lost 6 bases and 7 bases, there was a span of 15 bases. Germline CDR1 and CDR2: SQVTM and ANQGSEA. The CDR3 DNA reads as TGCAGCGTGGGGGACCGACGGTGGACCCAGTACTTC. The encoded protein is CSVGDRRWTQYF.

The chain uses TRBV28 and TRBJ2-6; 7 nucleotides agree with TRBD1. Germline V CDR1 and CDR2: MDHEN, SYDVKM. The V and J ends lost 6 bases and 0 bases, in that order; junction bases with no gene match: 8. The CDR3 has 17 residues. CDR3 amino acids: CASSQTGPSSGANVLTF. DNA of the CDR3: TGTGCCAGCAGCCAGACAGGGCCTAGCTCTGGGGCCAACGTCCTGACTTTC. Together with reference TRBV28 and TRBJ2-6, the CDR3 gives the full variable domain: DVKVTQSSRYLVKRTGEKVFLECVQDMDHENMFWYRQDPGLGLRLIYFSYDVKMKEKGDIPEGYSVSREKKERFSLILESASTNQTSMYLCASSQTGPSSGANVLTFGAGSRLTVL.

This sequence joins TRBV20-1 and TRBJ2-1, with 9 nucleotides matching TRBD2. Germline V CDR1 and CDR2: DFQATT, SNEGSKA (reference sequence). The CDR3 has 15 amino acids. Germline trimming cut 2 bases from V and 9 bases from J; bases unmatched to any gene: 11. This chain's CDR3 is CSARTSGRYRGEQFF. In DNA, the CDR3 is TGCAGTGCTAGAACTAGCGGGCGCTACCGGGGTGAGCAGTTCTTC.

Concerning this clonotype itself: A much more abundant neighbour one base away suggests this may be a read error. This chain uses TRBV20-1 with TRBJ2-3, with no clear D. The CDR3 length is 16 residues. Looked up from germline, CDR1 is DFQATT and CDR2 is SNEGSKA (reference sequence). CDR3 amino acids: CSVRDPMGKSTDTQYF. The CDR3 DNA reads TGCAGTGTTAGAGACCCCATGGGGAAAAGCACAGATACGCAGTATTTT.

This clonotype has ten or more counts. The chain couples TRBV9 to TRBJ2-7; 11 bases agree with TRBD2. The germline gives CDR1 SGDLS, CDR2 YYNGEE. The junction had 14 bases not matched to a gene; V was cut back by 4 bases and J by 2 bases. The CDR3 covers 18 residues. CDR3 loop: CASSYGLAGPQKTYEQYF. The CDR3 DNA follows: TGTGCCAGCAGCTACGGACTAGCGGGCCCCCAGAAGACCTACGAGCAGTACTTC.

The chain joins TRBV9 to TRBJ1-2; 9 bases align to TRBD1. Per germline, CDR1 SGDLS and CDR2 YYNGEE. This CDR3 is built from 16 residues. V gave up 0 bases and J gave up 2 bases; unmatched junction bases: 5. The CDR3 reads CASSVEGQGTNYGYTF. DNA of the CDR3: TGTGCCAGCAGCGTAGAGGGACAGGGAACCAACTATGGCTACACCTTC.

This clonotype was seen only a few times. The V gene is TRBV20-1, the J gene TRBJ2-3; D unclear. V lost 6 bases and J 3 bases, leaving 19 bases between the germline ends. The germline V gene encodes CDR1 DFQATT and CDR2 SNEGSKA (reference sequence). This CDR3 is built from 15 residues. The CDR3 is CSAPFKLVETDTQYF. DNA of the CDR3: TGCAGTGCCCCCTTTAAGCTAGTCGAGACAGATACGCAGTATTTT.

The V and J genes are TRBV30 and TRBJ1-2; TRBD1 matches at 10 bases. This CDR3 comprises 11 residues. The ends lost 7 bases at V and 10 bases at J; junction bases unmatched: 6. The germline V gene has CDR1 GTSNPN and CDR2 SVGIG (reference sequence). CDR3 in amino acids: CAFRDRGVYTF. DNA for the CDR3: TGTGCCTTCCGGGACAGGGGCGTCTACACCTTC.

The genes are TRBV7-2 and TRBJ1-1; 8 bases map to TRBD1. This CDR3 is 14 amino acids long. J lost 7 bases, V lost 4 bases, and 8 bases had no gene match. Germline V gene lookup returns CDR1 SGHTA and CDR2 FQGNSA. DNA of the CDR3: TGTGCCAGCAGCTCGACAGGGGTACTCCATGAAGCTTTCTTT. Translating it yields CASSSTGVLHEAFF.

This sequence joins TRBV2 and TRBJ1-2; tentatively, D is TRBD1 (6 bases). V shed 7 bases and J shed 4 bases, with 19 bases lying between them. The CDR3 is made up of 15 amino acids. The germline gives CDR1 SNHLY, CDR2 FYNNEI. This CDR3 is CASNIDSTGPYGYTF. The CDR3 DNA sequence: TGTGCCAGCAATATAGACTCGACAGGCCCCTATGGCTACACCTTC.

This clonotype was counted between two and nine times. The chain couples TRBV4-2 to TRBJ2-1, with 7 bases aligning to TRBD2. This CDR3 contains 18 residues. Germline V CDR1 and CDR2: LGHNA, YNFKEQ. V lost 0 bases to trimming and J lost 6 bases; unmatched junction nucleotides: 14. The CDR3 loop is CASSQEPTGLGYANEQFF. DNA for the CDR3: TGTGCCAGCAGCCAAGAGCCGACCGGACTAGGGTACGCCAATGAGCAGTTCTTC.

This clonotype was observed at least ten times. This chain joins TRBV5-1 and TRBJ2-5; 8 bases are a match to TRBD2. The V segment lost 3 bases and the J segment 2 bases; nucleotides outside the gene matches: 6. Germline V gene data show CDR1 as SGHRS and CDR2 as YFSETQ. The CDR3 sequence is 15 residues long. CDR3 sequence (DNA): TGCGCCAGCAGCTCGGCGGGGGGACTGCAAGAGACCCAGTACTTC. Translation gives CASSSAGGLQETQYF.

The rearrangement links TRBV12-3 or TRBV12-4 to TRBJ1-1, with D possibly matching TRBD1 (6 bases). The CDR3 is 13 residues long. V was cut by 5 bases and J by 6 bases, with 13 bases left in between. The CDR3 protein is CASSTHRVAEAFF. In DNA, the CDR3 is TGTGCCAGCAGTACCCACAGGGTCGCTGAAGCTTTCTTT.

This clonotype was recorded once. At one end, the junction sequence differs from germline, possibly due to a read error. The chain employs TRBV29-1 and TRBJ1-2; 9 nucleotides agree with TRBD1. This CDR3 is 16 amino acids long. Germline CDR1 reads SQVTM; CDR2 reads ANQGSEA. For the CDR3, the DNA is TGCAGCGTTGCCCGGACAGGGGATCGGGCTAACTATGGCTTCACCTTC. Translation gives CSVARTGDRANYGFTF.

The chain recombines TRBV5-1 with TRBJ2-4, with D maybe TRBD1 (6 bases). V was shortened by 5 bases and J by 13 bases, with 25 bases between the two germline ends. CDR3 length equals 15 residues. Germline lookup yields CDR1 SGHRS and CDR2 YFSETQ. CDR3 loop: CASSLDGYRDNEQYF. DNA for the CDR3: TGCGCCAGCAGTCTCGACGGCTACCGGGACAATGAGCAGTACTTC.

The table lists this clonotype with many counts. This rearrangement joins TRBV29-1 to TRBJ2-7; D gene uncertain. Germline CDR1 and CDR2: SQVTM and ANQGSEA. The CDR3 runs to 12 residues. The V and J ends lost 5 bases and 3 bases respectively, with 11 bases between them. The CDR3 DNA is TGCAGCGTTAGTGACGGAGACTACGAGCAGTACTTC. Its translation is CSVSDGDYEQYF.